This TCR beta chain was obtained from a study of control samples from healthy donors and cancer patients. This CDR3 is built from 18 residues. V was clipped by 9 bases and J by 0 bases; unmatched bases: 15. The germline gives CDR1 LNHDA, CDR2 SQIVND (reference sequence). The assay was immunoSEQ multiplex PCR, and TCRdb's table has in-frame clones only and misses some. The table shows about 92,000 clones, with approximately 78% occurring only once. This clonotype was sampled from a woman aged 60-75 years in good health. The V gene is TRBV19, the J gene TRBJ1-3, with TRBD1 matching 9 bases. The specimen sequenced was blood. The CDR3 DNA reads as TGTGCCAGCGAACCTACAGGGGGCTCACTTTCCTCTGGAAACACCATATATTTT. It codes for CASEPTGGSLSSGNTIYF. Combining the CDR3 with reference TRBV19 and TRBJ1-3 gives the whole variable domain DGGITQSPKYLFRKEGQNVTLSCEQNLNHDAMYWYRQDPGQGLRLIYYSQIVNDFQKGDIAEGYSVSREKKESFPLTVTSAQKNPTAFYLCASEPTGGSLSSGNTIYFGEGSWLTVV.